The source of this TCR beta chain is a study of molecular identifiers for immune sequencing clone quantification. As for this clonotype: This may come from a read error, since a much larger clone is one base off.

Investigators produced naive CD8 libraries from about 21,000 to 970,000 sorted cells, drawing on 10%, 30% or 50% RNA. A CD8+CD4-CCR7+CD45RA+ phenotype served as the sorting definition for naive CD8 T cells. TCRdb recomputed calls from the PCR reads with MiXCR, one row per CDR3 protein. The sample has approximately 320,000 distinct CDR3 sequences; roughly 23% are singletons. The clonotype was recovered from a human donor in good health. Some libraries in this study had Jurkat cell RNA spiked in. What was sequenced was naive CD8+ T cells from blood, with Jurkat cell RNA spiked in. Subset denoted: FACS-sorted CD8+CD4-CCR7+CD45RA+ naive T cells.

The chain's CDR3 is CASSPEEGQEWKYEQYF. For the CDR3, the DNA is TGTGCCAGCAGCCCTGAGGAGGGACAGGAGTGGAAATACGAGCAGTACTTC. V gene TRBV7-9 combines with J gene TRBJ2-7; 8 bases are a match to TRBD1. Looked up from germline, CDR1 is SEHNR and CDR2 is FQNEAQ (reference sequence). V shed 5 bases and J 4 bases; nucleotides not matched to a gene: 16. The CDR3 has 17 amino acids.